Below are 25 T cell receptor beta chains sequenced from a single sample in a study of blood T cell repertoires in COVID-19. Here immunoSEQ multiplex PCR was the method, and the copy in TCRdb shows in-frame clones only, minus some. Among 55,000 to 80,000 clones listed, roughly 77% were seen once. Sequencing input: peripheral blood. The receptors were gathered from a woman in her 70s with acute or convalescent COVID-19.

The V call is TRBV28, the J call TRBJ1-5, with D maybe TRBD1 (5 bases). Germline-derived CDR1 and CDR2 are MDHEN and SYDVKM. CDR3 length: 14 residues. Trimming pared 6 bases from V and 3 bases from J, leaving 12 bases between. The CDR3, as DNA: TGTGCCAGCAGCCTGGGGCAGTCCAATCAGCCCCAGCATTTT. This sequence encodes CASSLGQSNQPQHF.

This chain links TRBV6-5 with TRBJ2-3; D not resolved. CDR1 is MNHEY and CDR2 is SVGAGI in the germline V gene. This CDR3 has 13 residues. Trimming shortened V by 5 bases and J by 1 base, and 7 bases separated the two germline ends. CDR3 in DNA: TGTGCCAGCAGTAGTCTACGCACAGATACGCAGTATTTT. This codes for CASSSLRTDTQYF.

V is TRBV6-5 and J is TRBJ2-5; 7 positions match TRBD2. Germline CDR1 reads MNHEY; CDR2 reads SVGAGI. This CDR3 has 14 residues. The V segment lost 6 bases and the J segment 1 base; nucleotides outside the gene matches: 5. CDR3 in amino acids: CASSLTGGQETQYF. For the CDR3, the DNA is TGTGCCAGCAGCCTTACGGGGGGCCAAGAGACCCAGTACTTC.

The rearrangement uses TRBV3-1 (or the pseudogene TRBV3-2) and TRBJ2-2, with D possibly matching TRBD1 (5 bases). Germline V lookup: CDR1 LGHDT, CDR2 YNNKEL (reference sequence). Deletions cut 4 bases from V and 10 bases from J, with 19 bases between. The CDR3 is 15 amino acids. The CDR3 sequence is CASSPPSSGSVELFF. The CDR3 DNA reads as TGTGCCAGCAGCCCCCCGTCTTCAGGGTCCGTGGAGCTGTTTTTT.

This chain links TRBV10-3 with TRBJ2-5; the D is unclear. CDR3 length equals 12 residues. Germline lookup yields CDR1 ENHRY and CDR2 SYGVKD. V dropped 2 bases and J dropped 5 bases, with 6 bases sitting between them. DNA for the CDR3: TGTGCCATCAGTGAGGAGCTGGAGACCCAGTACTTC. This sequence encodes CAISEELETQYF.

V and J are TRBV28 and TRBJ2-7; TRBD1 aligns across 9 bases. Germline loops: CDR1 MDHEN, CDR2 SYDVKM. The CDR3 covers 15 residues. V trimming: 7 bases; J trimming: 5 bases; junction bases outside the gene matches: 12. The CDR3 region has the DNA TGTGCCAGCACAAAACGGGACAGGGCCAGTGACGAGCAGTACTTC. This translates into CASTKRDRASDEQYF.

The chain couples TRBV20-1 to TRBJ1-5, with D possibly matching TRBD1 (5 bases). CDR1 DFQATT and CDR2 SNEGSKA come from the germline V gene (reference sequence). The CDR3 is made up of 17 amino acids. Trimming took 3 bases from V and 3 from J, leaving 21 bases between them. The CDR3 DNA follows: TGCAGTGCTAGTATGGGGACTCCATACGGGGACAATCAGCCCCAGCATTTT. It specifies CSASMGTPYGDNQPQHF.

The chain employs TRBV7-2 and TRBJ2-2; TRBD2 aligns across 7 bases. V lost 3 bases to trimming and J lost 4 bases; unmatched junction nucleotides: 8. The CDR3 consists of 16 residues. Germline CDR1 and CDR2: SGHTA and FQGNSA. CDR3 nucleotides: TGTGCCAGCAGCTTTGGGGGGGTTACCGTCACCGGGGAGCTGTTTTTT. Protein product: CASSFGGVTVTGELFF.

The gene calls are TRBV28 and TRBJ2-4, with 10 positions matching TRBD2. This CDR3 is 16 amino acids long. The V and J ends lost 1 base and 3 bases, in that order; junction bases with no gene match: 3. The germline V gene encodes CDR1 MDHEN and CDR2 SYDVKM. Here the CDR3 reads CASSLFLAGDKNIQYF. In DNA, the CDR3 is TGTGCCAGCAGTTTATTCCTAGCGGGAGACAAAAACATTCAGTACTTC.

In DNA form, the CDR3 reads TGTGCCAGCATTTCCCGGGAGAGAAGCTCCTACGAGCAGTACTTC. Translation gives CASISRERSSYEQYF. The V call is TRBV11-2, the J call TRBJ2-7; D may be TRBD2 (6 bases). The CDR3 consists of 15 residues. Germline assignment: CDR1 SGHAT and CDR2 FQNNGV. V was shortened by 7 bases and J by 0 bases, with 16 bases between the two germline ends.

CDR3 residues: CASSHTFGGVSYEQYF. The CDR3 nucleotides are TGTGCCAGCAGCCACACCTTTGGTGGAGTCTCCTACGAGCAGTACTTC. The chain joins TRBV3-1 (or the pseudogene TRBV3-2) to TRBJ2-7; D uncertain. This CDR3 has 16 amino acids. V lost 3 bases to trimming and J lost 0 bases, with 15 bases between them. Germline V gene sequence: CDR1 LGHDT, CDR2 YNNKEL (reference sequence).

The chain combines TRBV3-1 (or the pseudogene TRBV3-2) with TRBJ2-5, with D maybe TRBD1 (5 bases). V dropped 5 bases and J dropped 5 bases, with 15 bases sitting between them. Germline V gene lookup returns CDR1 LGHDT and CDR2 YNNKEL (reference sequence). CDR3 size: 14 residues. CDR3 residues: CASSTGPERETQYF. Written as DNA, the CDR3 is TGTGCCAGCAGCACAGGCCCGGAACGGGAGACCCAGTACTTC.

The chain links TRBV7-7 to TRBJ2-1; 10 bases align to TRBD1. The CDR3 is 15 residues long. V was clipped by 5 bases and J by 4 bases; unmatched bases: 5. Germline lookup yields CDR1 SSHAT and CDR2 FNYEAQ (reference sequence). The CDR3 sequence is CASSTGTGAYNEQFF. As DNA, the CDR3 is TGTGCCAGCAGCACAGGGACAGGGGCATACAATGAGCAGTTCTTC.

V and J are TRBV2 and TRBJ2-2, with 10 bases that match TRBD1. This CDR3 spans 15 amino acids. The trim removed 8 bases at V and 3 bases at J, leaving 6 bases unmatched. Germline CDR1 SNHLY, CDR2 FYNNEI. CDR3 nucleotide sequence: TGTGCCAGCCGGCCCGGGACAGGGGACACCGGGGAGCTGTTTTTT. Protein product: CASRPGTGDTGELFF. Based on the CDR3 plus reference TRBV2 and TRBJ2-2, the full variable domain is EPEVTQTPSHQVTQMGQEVILRCVPISNHLYFYWYRQILGQKVEFLVSFYNNEISEKSEIFDDQFSVERPDGSNFTLKIRSTKLEDSAMYFCASRPGTGDTGELFFGEGSRLTVL.

This chain uses TRBV5-1 with TRBJ2-3; D possibly corresponds to TRBD1 (5 bases). The CDR3 runs to 14 residues. Germline CDR1 is SGHRS and CDR2 is YFSETQ. V was clipped by 4 bases and J by 0 bases, with 9 bases between them. CDR3 amino acids: CASSGATSTDTQYF. Written as DNA, the CDR3 is TGCGCCAGCAGCGGGGCTACTAGCACAGATACGCAGTATTTT.

The chain has TRBV12-3 or TRBV12-4 and TRBJ1-1; tentative D call: TRBD1 (6 bases). This CDR3 spans 12 amino acids. The V and J ends lost 4 bases and 11 bases respectively, with 14 bases between them. CDR3 nucleotide sequence: TGTGCCAGCAGTTCACAGGGATTGGACGCTTTCTTT. Translation: CASSSQGLDAFF.

V gene TRBV2 combines with J gene TRBJ1-2; possibly TRBD1 for D (6 bases). The CDR3 totals 16 residues. Trimming removed 3 bases from V and 1 base from J, with 15 bases in between. Germline CDR1 and CDR2: SNHLY and FYNNEI. CDR3 loop: CASSDHRQALNYGYTF. CDR3 DNA sequence: TGTGCCAGCAGTGACCATCGACAGGCTCTTAACTATGGCTACACCTTC.

The V call is TRBV18, the J call TRBJ2-4; TRBD2 matches 8 bases. V lost 6 bases and J lost 5; bases outside the gene matches: 9. CDR3 size: 15 residues. Germline V lookup: CDR1 KGHSH, CDR2 LQKENI. The CDR3 is CASSHEAGAQNIQYF. CDR3 nucleotides: TGTGCCAGCTCCCACGAAGCGGGGGCCCAAAACATTCAGTACTTC. Filled out from reference TRBV18 and TRBJ2-4, the complete variable domain reads NAGVMQNPRHLVRRRGQEARLRCSPMKGHSHVYWYRQLPEEGLKFMVYLQKENIIDESGMPKERFSAEFPKEGPSILRIQQVVRGDSAAYFCASSHEAGAQNIQYFGAGTRLSVL.

The rearrangement links TRBV18 to TRBJ2-7; 9 bases are shared with TRBD1. CDR3 size: 12 residues. After removal of 4 bases from V and 6 bases from J, the junction contained 1 base not matched to a gene. The germline V gene encodes CDR1 KGHSH and CDR2 LQKENI. The CDR3 sequence: CASSQDRGEQYF. CDR3 bases: TGTGCCAGCTCACAGGACAGGGGCGAGCAGTACTTC.

The rearrangement uses TRBV30 and TRBJ2-5; D possibly corresponds to TRBD2 (5 bases). The germline CDR1 and CDR2 sequences are GTSNPN and SVGIG (reference sequence). V was cut by 0 bases and J by 1 base, with 9 bases left in between. This CDR3 is built from 14 residues. In DNA, the CDR3 is TGTGCCTGGAGTGTAGGTGCGGGCCAAGAGACCCAGTACTTC. It codes for CAWSVGAGQETQYF.

This chain joins TRBV11-3 and TRBJ2-5; possibly TRBD1 for D (5 bases). The V gene's germline CDR1 is SGHNT and CDR2 YENEEA. The CDR3 length is 16 residues. Trimming removed 2 bases from V and 3 bases from J, with 16 bases in between. The CDR3 region is CASSLWSGAGEETQYF. The CDR3 nucleotides read TGTGCCAGCAGCTTATGGTCTGGGGCCGGAGAAGAGACCCAGTACTTC.

This sequence joins TRBV20-1 and TRBJ1-4; the D is unclear. CDR1 is DFQATT, CDR2 SNEGSKA, per germline (reference sequence). The CDR3 length is 10 residues. The V and J ends lost 4 bases and 7 bases respectively, with 4 bases between them. The CDR3 here is CSATGEKLFF. As DNA, the CDR3 is TGCAGTGCTACGGGTGAAAAACTGTTTTTT.

The CDR3 here is CAWSADREAEQYF. The DNA of the CDR3 is TGTGCCTGGAGCGCGGACAGGGAGGCCGAGCAGTACTTC. This chain uses TRBV30 with TRBJ2-7; 8 positions match TRBD1. CDR3 length: 13 residues. Germline assignment: CDR1 GTSNPN and CDR2 SVGIG (reference sequence). The trim removed 3 bases at V and 6 bases at J, leaving 7 bases unmatched.

The chain combines TRBV29-1 with TRBJ1-2; 9 bases agree with TRBD1. The V gene end was trimmed by 6 bases and the J gene end by 5 bases; junction bases not matched to a gene: 7. Looked up from germline, CDR1 is SQVTM and CDR2 is ANQGSEA. The CDR3 is 13 amino acids. CDR3 sequence (DNA): TGCAGCGTGAGACAGGGGGGAAGGTATGGCTACACCTTC. This translates into CSVRQGGRYGYTF.

The V gene is TRBV19, the J gene TRBJ1-5; D is possibly TRBD1 (5 bases). The CDR3 is made up of 16 amino acids. The V gene's germline CDR1 is LNHDA and CDR2 SQIVND (reference sequence). V shed 5 bases and J shed 0 bases, with 14 bases lying between them. In nucleotides, the CDR3 is TGTGCCAGTAGTGCAATCTCAGGGTATAGCAATCAGCCCCAGCATTTT. Its translation is CASSAISGYSNQPQHF.